These T cell receptor beta chains were read from a single sample in a study of T cells in Graves' hyperthyroidism and ophthalmopathy. TCRdb recomputed calls from the multiplex PCR reads with MiXCR, one row per CDR3 protein. Of some 700,000 distinct CDR3 sequences listed, around 15% are singletons. Sequencing was performed on blood. These receptors were taken from a man aged 50-59 years with Graves' hyperthyroidism. Each CDR3 is given with its conserved first and last residue. The D gene is left open where the match is weak. Part of the rows lack a size; the others show once, few, many or a class for expanded clones.

v_gene,j_gene,abundance,d_gene,CDR3aa,CDR3nt
TRBV20-1,TRBJ2-6,many,.,CSATEEGVGANVLTF,TGCAGTGCTACCGAGGAAGGGGTTGGGGCCAACGTCCTGACTTTC
TRBV28,TRBJ2-5,.,TRBD1,CASSLGGQGFQETQYF,TGTGCCAGCAGTTTAGGGGGACAGGGGTTCCAAGAGACCCAGTACTTC
TRBV7-2,TRBJ2-2,.,.,CASSFDPTVGGELFF,TGTGCCAGCAGCTTTGACCCGACAGTTGGCGGGGAGCTGTTTTTT
TRBV12-3/TRBV12-4,TRBJ2-7,many,.,CASSLSPTRTYEQYF,TGTGCCAGCAGTTTGTCCCCCACAAGAACCTACGAGCAGTACTTC
TRBV3-1,TRBJ2-1,.,.,CASSQNQGTGGNEQFF,TGTGCCAGCAGCCAAAATCAGGGGACTGGGGGTAATGAGCAGTTCTTC
TRBV27,TRBJ1-5,many,TRBD1,CASSLSPGQGSSQPQHF,TGTGCCAGCAGTTTAAGTCCGGGACAGGGAAGTAGTCAGCCCCAGCATTTT
TRBV20-1,TRBJ2-1,many,.,CSAPVPSYNEQFF,TGCAGTGCCCCAGTCCCGTCCTACAATGAGCAGTTCTTC
TRBV24-1,TRBJ1-2,many,.,CATSDLLFNGYTF,TGTGCCACCAGTGATTTGCTCTTTAATGGCTACACCTTC
TRBV12-3/TRBV12-4,TRBJ2-6,many,TRBD1,CASSPNSRTGWYGANVLTF,TGTGCCAGCAGCCCCAACTCTCGGACAGGGTGGTACGGGGCCAACGTCCTGACTTTC
TRBV6-1,TRBJ2-7,few,.,CASSRTYQNYEQYF,TGTGCCAGCAGTAGGACATACCAGAACTACGAGCAGTACTTC
TRBV5-1,TRBJ2-1,few,TRBD2,CASSLVLAGNNEQFF,TGCGCCAGCAGCTTGGTCCTAGCGGGGAATAATGAGCAGTTCTTC
TRBV19,TRBJ2-5,many,.,CASSMPERGETQYF,TGTGCCAGTAGTATGCCGGAAAGGGGAGAGACCCAGTACTTC
TRBV3-1,TRBJ2-7,few,TRBD2,CASSSPPSGVSSYEQYF,TGTGCCAGCAGCTCTCCCCCTAGCGGAGTGAGCTCCTACGAGCAGTACTTC
TRBV28,TRBJ2-5,many,TRBD2,CASRVGTSGSQETQYF,TGTGCCAGCAGAGTCGGGACTAGCGGGAGTCAAGAGACCCAGTACTTC
TRBV3-1,TRBJ1-4,few,.,CASSPGVTTNEKLFF,TGTGCCAGCAGCCCGGGGGTAACAACTAATGAAAAACTGTTTTTT
TRBV3-1,TRBJ2-7,many,.,CASSDGLASYEQYF,TGTGCCAGCAGCGACGGACTGGCCTCCTACGAGCAGTACTTC
TRBV12-3/TRBV12-4,TRBJ1-5,many,TRBD1,CASSLRDRGLQPQHF,TGTGCCAGCAGTCTCCGGGACAGGGGGCTACAGCCCCAGCATTTT
TRBV28,TRBJ1-1,many,.,CASSTVRATYEAFF,TGTGCCAGCAGTACCGTCAGAGCCACATATGAAGCTTTCTTT
TRBV20-1,TRBJ2-1,.,TRBD1,CSAPGTGANEQFF,TGCAGTGCTCCCGGGACAGGGGCAAATGAGCAGTTCTTC
TRBV2,TRBJ1-1,many,.,CASSGSTGREAFF,TGTGCCAGCAGTGGGTCGACGGGACGTGAAGCTTTCTTT
TRBV7-2,TRBJ2-3,.,TRBD2,CASSLVLAGGGTQYF,TGTGCCAGCAGCTTAGTATTAGCGGGAGGTGGTACGCAGTATTTT
TRBV5-1,TRBJ2-4,.,TRBD2,CASSSLGEGGNIQYF,TGCGCCAGCAGCTCCCTAGGCGAGGGAGGGAACATTCAGTACTTC
TRBV27,TRBJ1-1,.,.,CASSPTGTKAFF,TGTGCCAGCAGTCCCACCGGGACAAAAGCTTTCTTT
TRBV7-2,TRBJ1-1,few,.,CASSFRAGTNTEAFF,TGTGCCAGCAGCTTTCGAGCAGGGACGAACACTGAAGCTTTCTTT
TRBV10-3,TRBJ1-5,few,TRBD1,CATSKQGPDQPQHF,TGTGCCACCAGTAAACAGGGGCCCGATCAGCCCCAGCATTTT
TRBV24-1,TRBJ2-3,.,.,CATSDYGSQDTQYF,TGTGCCACCAGTGATTATGGTTCACAAGATACGCAGTATTTT
TRBV6-5,TRBJ1-1,.,TRBD1,CASSYTGQGPNTEAFF,TGTGCCAGCAGTTACACGGGACAGGGGCCGAACACTGAAGCTTTCTTT
TRBV6-1,TRBJ2-3,many,.,CASSDRFSTDTQYF,TGTGCCAGCAGTGATCGATTCAGCACAGATACGCAGTATTTT
TRBV10-3,TRBJ2-1,many,.,CAISESTSSYNEQFF,TGTGCCATCAGTGAGTCAACGAGCTCCTACAATGAGCAGTTCTTC
TRBV6-2/TRBV6-3,TRBJ1-1,many,.,CASSYQGVRDTEAFF,TGTGCCAGCAGTTACCAGGGCGTCAGGGACACTGAAGCTTTCTTT
TRBV2,TRBJ2-2,many,TRBD2,CASASGSNTGELFF,TGTGCCAGCGCTAGCGGGAGTAACACCGGGGAGCTGTTTTTT
TRBV30,TRBJ1-1,many,.,CAWAPGTTNTEAFF,TGTGCCTGGGCGCCGGGGACAACGAACACTGAAGCTTTCTTT
TRBV3-1,TRBJ1-1,many,.,CASSQAAGVGSEAFF,TGTGCCAGCAGCCAAGCCGCGGGGGTGGGGTCTGAAGCTTTCTTT
TRBV7-2,TRBJ2-3,many,.,CASSLGGAGTDTQYF,TGTGCCAGCAGCTTAGGTGGAGCCGGCACAGATACGCAGTATTTT
TRBV24-1,TRBJ2-1,many,.,CATSDPGRSYNEQFF,TGTGCCACCAGTGACCCGGGACGGTCATACAATGAGCAGTTCTTC
TRBV11-2,TRBJ2-2,many,TRBD1,CASSHRDRTGSGELFF,TGTGCCAGCAGCCATCGGGACCGGACAGGCTCGGGGGAGCTGTTTTTT
TRBV10-1,TRBJ2-4,.,.,CASSDSLGGGNIQYF,TGCGCCAGCAGTGATTCTTTAGGAGGGGGAAACATTCAGTACTTC
TRBV28,TRBJ2-3,many,TRBD2,CASSLTLADNTDTQYF,TGTGCCAGCAGTTTAACACTAGCGGACAACACAGATACGCAGTATTTT
TRBV5-6,TRBJ1-5,many,TRBD1,CASSRYGTGEGPQHF,TGTGCCAGCAGCAGGTACGGGACAGGGGAAGGGCCCCAGCATTTT
TRBV15,TRBJ1-1,many,.,CATSTVREANTEAFF,TGTGCCACCAGCACGGTCCGGGAAGCTAACACTGAAGCTTTCTTT
TRBV20-1,TRBJ1-4,few,.,CSAREGSPLGEKLFF,TGCAGTGCTAGAGAAGGGTCTCCCCTGGGCGAAAAACTGTTTTTT
TRBV28,TRBJ2-7,many,TRBD1,CASSSPGTGGNYEQYF,TGTGCCAGCAGTTCCCCCGGGACAGGGGGAAACTACGAGCAGTACTTC
TRBV7-3,TRBJ2-7,many,TRBD2,CASSILGGDMTEQYF,TGTGCCAGCAGCATTTTGGGGGGGGATATGACCGAGCAGTACTTC
TRBV2,TRBJ1-5,many,.,CASSDSVVQPQHF,TGTGCCAGCAGTGATTCAGTGGTCCAGCCCCAGCATTTT